This T cell receptor (beta chain) was profiled in a study of radiotherapy plus CTLA-4 blockade in lung cancer. Regarding the study as a whole: In blood, TCR clones derived from the tumor expanded after radiotherapy plus ipilimumab.

With respect to this clone: Its antigen is unknown.

Sequencing used immunoSEQ multiplex PCR; TCRdb keeps in-frame clones, though not all of them. The sample has more than 80,000 clones; more than 70% are singletons. This CDR3 contains 13 residues. Per germline, CDR1 SGHAT and CDR2 FQNNGV. With V trimmed by 5 bases and J by 3 bases, 3 bases remained unmatched. This sequence was found in a human donor with non-small cell lung cancer that progressed on radiotherapy plus ipilimumab. Some clones in this sample may be carry-over from other donors' samples. Sequences were derived from peripheral blood, sampled from a patient treated with radiotherapy plus ipilimumab. The chain is built from TRBV11-2 and TRBJ1-1; 7 positions agree with TRBD1. Here the CDR3 reads CASSTQGDTEAFF. For the CDR3, the DNA is TGTGCCAGCAGCACTCAGGGGGACACTGAAGCTTTCTTT. Full variable domain (rest looked up from reference TRBV11-2 and TRBJ1-1): EAGVAQSPRYKIIEKRQSVAFWCNPISGHATLYWYQQILGQGPKLLIQFQNNGVVDDSQLPKDRFSAERLKGVDSTLKIQPAKLEDSAVYLCASSTQGDTEAFFGQGTRLTVV.